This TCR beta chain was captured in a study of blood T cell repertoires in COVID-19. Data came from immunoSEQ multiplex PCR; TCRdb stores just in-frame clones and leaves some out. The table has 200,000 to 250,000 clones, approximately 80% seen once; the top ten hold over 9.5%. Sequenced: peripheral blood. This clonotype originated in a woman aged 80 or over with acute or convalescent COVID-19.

In DNA, the CDR3 is TGCAGCGTTGATGAGGGACAGGGCAAGACCCAGTACTTC. Translated: CSVDEGQGKTQYF. The gene calls are TRBV29-1 and TRBJ2-5; 9 bases fit TRBD1. Germline V gene data show CDR1 as SQVTM and CDR2 as ANQGSEA. The CDR3 covers 13 residues. The V and J ends lost 3 bases and 6 bases, in that order; junction bases with no gene match: 5.